Here is one T cell receptor beta chain with its context. What this receptor recognizes is not known. There are no base qualities to consult, and no much larger clone falls within one base. This sample was taken from a study of cytomegalovirus exposure and HLA in healthy donors (dated by TCRdb to about 2017). Background on the whole study: A later analysis indicated that the roughly 120 validation repertoires were generated on the platform also employed for the approximately 700 repertoires of the first cohort. The aim of the study was to test whether cataloging public T cell receptors could identify signatures of past pathogen exposure. Along with the roughly 700-subject first cohort, a separate validation cohort of over a hundred different subjects was used. To predict cytomegalovirus infection status, the study combined high-throughput TCR immunosequencing, statistical association of individual TCRs with disease status, and machine learning. Findings and caveats that apply to the study as a whole: The validation cohort had no HLA typing available for a later analysis, so co-occurrence within that cohort was assessed over all 120 or so repertoires. While some public TCRs were present in many individuals, most TCR sequences turned up only very rarely across donors. According to the authors, the approach could potentially be generalized to other disease states and immunological phenotypes. A later analysis found that TCRs clustered in the first cohort also tended to co-occur in the 100 to 150 validation repertoires, with about 94% of cluster scores above 0. Cytomegalovirus status was reported to be diagnosed by the classifier with high specificity and sensitivity in both the original and validation cohorts. In vitro tests confirmed that three of the cytomegalovirus-associated TCR beta chains recognize cytomegalovirus antigens. The study listed over 150 TCR beta chains as associated with cytomegalovirus.

Library preparation was by the immunoSEQ multiplex PCR assay. In the original analysis: A statistical classification framework was built for diagnosing cytomegalovirus status from the catalog of TCR beta chain sequences. TCRdb holds this immuneACCESS table with in-frame rearrangements only. Some clones are missing; in checked studies, unresolved V genes explain under half, and the rest has no known cause. D and trimming come from the DNA, and the V and J calls and clone size come from that table. The table for this sample lists 30,000 to 40,000 clones; approximately 92% of them were counted only once. The top ten constitute about 3.5% of the sample. Donors formed part of the validation cohort, which comprised 120 subjects and was distinct from the first cohort of several hundred subjects. The clonotype comes from a man aged 18 to 29 in good health and CMV-seronegative. The material sequenced was PBMCs.

In nucleotide form, the sequence is TGTGCCAGCAGGGGATGGGGGACAGGGTATGGAAAATGGGAAAAACTGTTTTTT. Its protein product is CASRGWGTGYGKWEKLFF. The rearranged chain carries TRBV27 and TRBJ1-4; 9 of the junction bases match TRBD1. The junction shows trimming of 6 bases on V and 8 bases on J, and the gene matches do not reach 19 bases of it. The CDR3 runs 18 residues from the cysteine to the phenylalanine. The sequence is cut down to CDR3 DNA, 54 bases in frame from base 1. The germline V gene (reference sequence) gives CDR1 as MNHEY and CDR2 as SMNVEV. The full variable domain, with segments outside the CDR3 supplied by the reference TRBV27 and TRBJ1-4 proteins, appears as EAQVTQNPRYLITVTGKKLTVTCSQNMNHEYMSWYRQDPGLGLRQIYYSMNVEVTDKGDVPEGYKVSRKEKRNFPLILESPSPNQTSLYFCASRGWGTGYGKWEKLFFGSGTQLSVL.